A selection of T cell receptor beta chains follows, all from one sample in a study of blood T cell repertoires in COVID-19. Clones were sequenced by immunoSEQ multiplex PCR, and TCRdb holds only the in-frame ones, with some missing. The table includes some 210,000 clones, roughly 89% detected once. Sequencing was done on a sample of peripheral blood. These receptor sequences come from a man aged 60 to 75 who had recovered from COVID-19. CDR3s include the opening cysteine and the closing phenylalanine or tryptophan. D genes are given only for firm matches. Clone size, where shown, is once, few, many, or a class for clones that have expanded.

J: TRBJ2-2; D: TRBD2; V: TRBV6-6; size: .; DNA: TGTGCCAGCAGTCGGACTAGCGGGGGAGTCGACACCGGGGAGCTGTTTTTT; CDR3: CASSRTSGGVDTGELFF
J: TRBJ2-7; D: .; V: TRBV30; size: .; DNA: TGTGCCTGGAGTGTAAAGGACGGGAGCTCCTACGAGCAGTACTTC; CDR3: CAWSVKDGSSYEQYF
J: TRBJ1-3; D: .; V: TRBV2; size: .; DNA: TGTGCCAGCAGTGAAAGGGGCTTGAACACCATATATTTT; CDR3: CASSERGLNTIYF
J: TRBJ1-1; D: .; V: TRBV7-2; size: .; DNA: TGTGCCAGCAGCTTTGCGGAGAACACTGAAGCTTTCTTT; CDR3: CASSFAENTEAFF
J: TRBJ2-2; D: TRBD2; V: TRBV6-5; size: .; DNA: TGTGCCAGCATCGCGCGGGAGCTCACCGGGGAGCTGTTTTTT; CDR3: CASIARELTGELFF
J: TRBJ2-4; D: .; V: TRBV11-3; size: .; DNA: TGTGCCAGCAGCGCCCGTGCGACCAAAAACATTCAGTACTTC; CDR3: CASSARATKNIQYF
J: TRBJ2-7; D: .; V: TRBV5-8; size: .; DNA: TGTGCCAGCAGCTTGGCCGGGGGATGGGAGCAGTACTTC; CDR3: CASSLAGGWEQYF
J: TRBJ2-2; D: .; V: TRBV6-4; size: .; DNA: TGTGCCAGCAGTGTACTATTTAACACCGGGGAGCTGTTTTTT; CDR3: CASSVLFNTGELFF
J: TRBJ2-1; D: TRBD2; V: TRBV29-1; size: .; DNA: TGCAGCGGTCAGGGACTAGCGGGCCACTACAATGAGCAGTTCTTC; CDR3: CSGQGLAGHYNEQFF
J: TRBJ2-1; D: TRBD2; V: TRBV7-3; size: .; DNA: TGTGCCAGCAGCCCAACTAGCGGCCAATACAATGAGCAGTTCTTC; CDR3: CASSPTSGQYNEQFF
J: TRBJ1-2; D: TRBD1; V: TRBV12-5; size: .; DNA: TGTGCTAGTGGGCCGGGACAGGGGCTCTATGGCTACACCTTC; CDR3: CASGPGQGLYGYTF
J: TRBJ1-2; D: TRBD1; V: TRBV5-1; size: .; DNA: TGCGCCAGCAGCGTCACCGGGACAGGGCCCTATGGCTACACCTTC; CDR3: CASSVTGTGPYGYTF
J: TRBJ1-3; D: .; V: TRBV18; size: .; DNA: TGTGCCAGCTCAATTACGGGGGTTTCTGGAAACACCATATATTTT; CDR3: CASSITGVSGNTIYF
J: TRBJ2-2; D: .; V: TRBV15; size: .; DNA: TGTGCCACCAGCAGAGGACAGTCGAACACCGGGGAGCTGTTTTTT; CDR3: CATSRGQSNTGELFF
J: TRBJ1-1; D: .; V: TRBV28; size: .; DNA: TGTGCCAGCAGCCTCCGAGGGAAGGGAATGAGCACTGAAGCTTTCTTT; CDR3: CASSLRGKGMSTEAFF
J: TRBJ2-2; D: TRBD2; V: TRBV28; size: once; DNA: TGTGCCAGCATCCTGACTAGCGGGAGGACCAACACCGGGGAGCTGTTTTTT; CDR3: CASILTSGRTNTGELFF
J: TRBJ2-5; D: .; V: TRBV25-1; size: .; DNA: TGTGCCAGCAGTGCCGGGACTCCTAGGGGAGAGACCCAGTACTTC; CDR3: CASSAGTPRGETQYF
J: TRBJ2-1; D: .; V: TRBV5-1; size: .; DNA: TGCGCCAGCAGCCCTATTCCGGCGGGGGAGCAGTTCTTC; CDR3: CASSPIPAGEQFF
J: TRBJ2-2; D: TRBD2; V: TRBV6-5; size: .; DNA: TGTGCCAGCAGTTCTACTAGCGGATGGTACACCGGGGAGCTGTTTTTT; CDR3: CASSSTSGWYTGELFF
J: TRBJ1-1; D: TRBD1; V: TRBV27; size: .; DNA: TGTGCCAGCAGCCGGGACAGGCGGACTGAAGCTTTCTTT; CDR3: CASSRDRRTEAFF
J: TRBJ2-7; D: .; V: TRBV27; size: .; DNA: TGTGCCAGCAGTTTAAAGGACACCTCCTACGAGCAGTACTTC; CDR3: CASSLKDTSYEQYF
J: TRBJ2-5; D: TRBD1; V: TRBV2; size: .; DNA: TGTGCCAGCAGTGAAAGGGCAGGGGGCGTAGAGACCCAGTACTTC; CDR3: CASSERAGGVETQYF
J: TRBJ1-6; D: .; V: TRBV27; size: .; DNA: TGTGCCAGCAGTTTAGGAGACGTCTTAAATTCACCCCTCCACTTT; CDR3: CASSLGDVLNSPLHF
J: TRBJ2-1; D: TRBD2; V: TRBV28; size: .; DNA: TGTGCCTCAGGTAGCGGGAGGTCCTACAATGAGCAGTTCTTC; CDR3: CASGSGRSYNEQFF
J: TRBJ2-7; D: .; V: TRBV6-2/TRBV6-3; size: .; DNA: TGTGCCAGCAGTTCCTACGGCCGCGGGGCTCATAGTGCGCCCCTCTACGAGCAGTACTTC; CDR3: CASSSYGRGAHSAPLYEQYF
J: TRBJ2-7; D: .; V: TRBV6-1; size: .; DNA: TGTGCCAGCAGTGAAAGGGGGGGGCGATACGAGCAGTACTTC; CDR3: CASSERGGRYEQYF
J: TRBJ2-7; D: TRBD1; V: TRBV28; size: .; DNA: TGTGCCAGCGGCTCGGGACAGATTTTCTACGAGCAGTACTTC; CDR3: CASGSGQIFYEQYF
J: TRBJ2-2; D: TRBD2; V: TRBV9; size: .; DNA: TGTGCCAGCAGCGTAGACGCGGGAGCTAGCACCGGGGAGCTGTTTTTT; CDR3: CASSVDAGASTGELFF
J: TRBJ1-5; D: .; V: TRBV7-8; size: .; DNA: TGTGCCAGCAGCTTACCCGGGGGTTATAGCAATCAGCCCCAGCATTTT; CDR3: CASSLPGGYSNQPQHF
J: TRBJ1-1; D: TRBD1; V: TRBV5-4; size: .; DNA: TGTGCCAGCAGCTTGGGGGGGACAGGGGACACTGAAGCTTTCTTT; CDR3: CASSLGGTGDTEAFF
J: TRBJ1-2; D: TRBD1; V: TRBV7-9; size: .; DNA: TGTGCCAGCAGTCCGTCGGGACAGGGGAACTATGGCTACACCTTC; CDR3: CASSPSGQGNYGYTF
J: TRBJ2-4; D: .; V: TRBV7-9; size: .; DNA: TGTGCCAGCAGCTTAACAGGGTGGGGTAACATTCAGTACTTC; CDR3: CASSLTGWGNIQYF
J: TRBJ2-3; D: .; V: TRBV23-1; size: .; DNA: TGCGCCAGCACTCCCCCCGGAGGGGCAGATACGCAGTATTTT; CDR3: CASTPPGGADTQYF
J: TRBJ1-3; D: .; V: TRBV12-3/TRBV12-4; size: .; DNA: TGTGCCAGCCAGGGGTTCTCTGGAAACACCATATATTTT; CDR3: CASQGFSGNTIYF
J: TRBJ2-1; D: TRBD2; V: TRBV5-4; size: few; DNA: TGTGCCAGCAGCTTGACTAGCGGGATTTATGAGCAGTTCTTC; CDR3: CASSLTSGIYEQFF
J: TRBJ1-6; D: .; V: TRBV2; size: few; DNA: TGTGCCAGCAGTGATCAGGGCAATTCACCCCTCCACTTT; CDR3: CASSDQGNSPLHF
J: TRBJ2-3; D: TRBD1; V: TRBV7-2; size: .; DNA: TGTGCCAGCAGCTTAGAGGGGACAGGGGGCTACGATACGCAGTATTTT; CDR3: CASSLEGTGGYDTQYF
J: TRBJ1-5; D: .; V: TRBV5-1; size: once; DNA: TGCGCCAGCAGCTTGTTGGGGCTGAATCAGCCCCAGCATTTT; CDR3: CASSLLGLNQPQHF
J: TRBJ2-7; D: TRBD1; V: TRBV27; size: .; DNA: TGTGCCAGCAGATTTACCGGGACAGGATTGAGCTCCTACGAGCAGTACTTC; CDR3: CASRFTGTGLSSYEQYF
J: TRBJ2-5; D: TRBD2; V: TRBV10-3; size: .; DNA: TGTGCCATCAGCCCGGGACTAGGTGGGGAGACCCAGTACTTC; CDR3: CAISPGLGGETQYF
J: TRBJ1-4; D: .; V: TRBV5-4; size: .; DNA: TGTGCCAGCAGCTTAAAGTATAGGGCGGGTGATGAAAAACTGTTTTTT; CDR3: CASSLKYRAGDEKLFF
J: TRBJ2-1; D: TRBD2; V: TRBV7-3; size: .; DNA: TGTGCCAGCAGCTTGTTGAGCGGGAGAACCTACAATGAGCAGTTCTTC; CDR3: CASSLLSGRTYNEQFF
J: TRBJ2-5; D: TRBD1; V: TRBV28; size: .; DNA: TGTGCCAGCAGTTTACGGGGCAGGGGGCAGGGAGAGACCCAGTACTTC; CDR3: CASSLRGRGQGETQYF
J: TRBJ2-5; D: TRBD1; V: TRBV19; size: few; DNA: TGTGCCAGTAGTACCGGGACAGGGGGCGGACAAGAGACCCAGTACTTC; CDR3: CASSTGTGGGQETQYF
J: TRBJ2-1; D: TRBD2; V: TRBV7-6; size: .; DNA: TGTGCCAGCAGCCTTCGGACTAGCGGGAACAATGAGCAGTTCTTC; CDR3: CASSLRTSGNNEQFF
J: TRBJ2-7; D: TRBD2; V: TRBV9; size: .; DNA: TGTGCCAGCAGCGTCTTAGCGGGAGCATCTCGGGGCGAGCAGTACTTC; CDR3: CASSVLAGASRGEQYF
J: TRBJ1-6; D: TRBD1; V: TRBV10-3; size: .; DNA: TGTGCCATCAGTGAAACCCGACAGGGGTTACCCCTCCACTTT; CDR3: CAISETRQGLPLHF
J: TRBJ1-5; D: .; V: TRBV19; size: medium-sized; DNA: TGTGCCAGTAGTATATTGACGGGAATCAGCAATCAGCCCCAGCATTTT; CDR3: CASSILTGISNQPQHF
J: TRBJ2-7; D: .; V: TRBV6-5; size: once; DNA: TGTGCCAGCAGGCGGGGTATAACCGGCTACGAGCAGTACTTC; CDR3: CASRRGITGYEQYF
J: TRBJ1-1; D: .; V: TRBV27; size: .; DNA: TGTGCCAGCAGTCCCAACTGGGGAGCCATGAACACTGAAGCTTTCTTT; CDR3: CASSPNWGAMNTEAFF